This note documents a single TCR beta chain sequence. Its cognate antigen is unknown. The data are from a study of OX40 agonist ivuxolimab in advanced cancers. Study-wide background: Participants could have had prior anti-PD-1, anti-PD-L1 or anti-CTLA-4 therapy, and approximately 40% had some. Whole-study findings and limits: Circulating CD4+ and CD8+ T cells showed clonal expansion by week 6 at 0.1 to 3.0 mg/kg. Averaging showed that CD8+ T cells had more expanded clones than CD4+ did. Clonal expansion was among the lowest in partial responders at 0.1-3.0 mg/kg, especially CD8+.

Method: immunoSEQ multiplex PCR; TCRdb's copy keeps in-frame clones and lacks some. This table has around 86,000 clones, just over 90% appearing once. The V gene's germline CDR1 is SGHVS and CDR2 FNYEAQ. The CDR3 runs 17 residues. V lost 4 bases and J lost 0, with 16 bases in between. The J gene is TRBJ2-1, the V gene TRBV7-6; D gene uncertain. This specimen was CD4+ or CD8+ T cells sorted from blood, taken in a trial of the OX40 agonist ivuxolimab. The receptor was isolated from an adult with an advanced solid tumor such as melanoma, head and neck, liver or kidney cancer. The CDR3 here is CASSSGDSHSSYNEQFF. DNA for the CDR3: TGTGCCAGCAGCTCGGGTGACTCGCACAGCTCCTACAATGAGCAGTTCTTC.